This T cell receptor (beta chain) was recorded in a study of OX40 agonist ivuxolimab in advanced cancers. Whole-study context: All patients had ivuxolimab intravenously every 2 weeks at 0.01 to 10 mg/kg. Study results and limitations: The study found that CD8+ T cells averaged more expanded clones than CD4+. Low normalized T-cell clonal expansion also characterized some of the nonresponders. Dose levels from 0.1 to 3.0 mg/kg saw CD4+ and CD8+ blood T cells expand clonally by week 6.

Germline assignment: CDR1 GTSNPN and CDR2 SVGIG (reference sequence). The V gene lost 4 bases and the J gene lost 4 bases, with 16 bases spanning the gap. The CDR3 spans 15 residues. On this clone itself: Its antigen is currently unknown.

Some clones are missing from TCRdb's copy, which holds only in-frame ones; the method was immunoSEQ multiplex PCR. Here the sample spans tens of thousands of clones, over 70% being singletons. The chain joins TRBV30 to TRBJ1-4; perhaps TRBD1 as D (6 bases). This specimen was CD4+ or CD8+ T cells sorted from blood, taken in a trial of the OX40 agonist ivuxolimab. The sequence was obtained from an adult with an advanced solid tumor such as melanoma, head and neck, liver or kidney cancer. Written as DNA, the CDR3 is TGTGCCTGGAAGAAGTCAGGGGCCTTTAATGAAAAACTGTTTTTT. Translated, it gives CAWKKSGAFNEKLFF.